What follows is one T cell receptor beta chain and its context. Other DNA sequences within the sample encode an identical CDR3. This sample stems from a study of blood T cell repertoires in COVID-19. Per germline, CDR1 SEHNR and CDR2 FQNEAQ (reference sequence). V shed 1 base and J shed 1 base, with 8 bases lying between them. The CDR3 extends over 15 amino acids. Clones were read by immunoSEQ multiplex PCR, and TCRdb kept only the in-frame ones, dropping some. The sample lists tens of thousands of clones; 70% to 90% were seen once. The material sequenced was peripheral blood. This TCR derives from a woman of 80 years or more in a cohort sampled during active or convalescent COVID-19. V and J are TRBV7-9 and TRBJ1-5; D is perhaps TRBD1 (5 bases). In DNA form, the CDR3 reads TGTGCCAGCAGCTTAGAAGGGGTCAGCAATCAGCCCCAGCATTTT. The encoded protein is CASSLEGVSNQPQHF.